The clone carrying this TCR beta chain was detected only once. This sample is part of a study of T cell responses to AZD1222 COVID-19 vaccine. Here immunoSEQ multiplex PCR was the method, and the copy in TCRdb shows in-frame clones only, minus some. Counted here are 150,000 or so clones, just under 90% occurring once; the ten biggest clones make up 4.3%. The CDR3 covers 15 residues. The V end lost 5 bases, the J end lost 5 bases, and 16 bases lay between the germline ends. The V gene's germline CDR1 is MNHEY and CDR2 SMNVEV (reference sequence). The source of this sequence is an adult who received the MenACWY meningococcal vaccine as a control. The input for sequencing was peripheral blood, taken 28 days after the second dose of the MenACWY control vaccine. This chain links TRBV27 with TRBJ2-1; D might be TRBD1 or TRBD2, each matching 7 bases. The chain's CDR3 is CASSRTGEGNNEQFF. Written as DNA, the CDR3 is TGTGCCAGCAGTCGTACAGGGGAGGGGAACAATGAGCAGTTCTTC.